This T cell receptor (beta chain) was recorded in a study of monozygotic twins with inflammatory bowel disease (dated by TCRdb to between 2018 and 2020). About the study as a whole: The full study comprised 28 monozygotic twin pairs: nine German pairs (four IBD-concordant, five IBD-discordant) and 19 IBD-discordant Danish pairs. The search for disease-associated traits relied mainly on comparing IBD patients with their genetically identical healthy co-twins within discordant pairs. Each individual had, on average, about 151 000 unique TCRalpha sequences and 181 000 unique TCRbeta sequences available for analysis. The study at large found these results: Different T cell subtypes could not be distinguished in the analysis. Repertoire similarity did not differ between concordant and discordant twins, possibly due to limited statistical power. Compared with healthy twins, IBD patients shared fewer clonotypes with other individuals, and the difference was most pronounced in patients with signs of disease activity. Because patients received different immunosuppressive treatments, the repertoires may have picked up extra background noise and variability between individuals. TCRbeta repertoire diversity, by inverse Simpson index, was decreased in IBD patients compared with their healthy co-twins. No single strong signal or clonotype linked to IBD turned up in the results, so the idea that one exists was not supported.

In the case of this clonotype: Which antigen it targets is not known.

The method behind the library was 5' RACE. Each TCR library was prepared from about 4,000 ng of total RNA. For each sample, cDNA was synthesized in eight separate reactions using SMARTScribe reverse transcriptase. Unique molecular identifiers containing a 6-nucleotide sample barcode were introduced through template switching during cDNA synthesis. Amplification of TCRalpha and TCRbeta cDNA involved two nested PCRs of approximately 16 and 9 cycles, and each PCR was followed by bead purification. Before amplification, cDNA was treated with uracil DNA-glycosylase and purified using the QIAquick PCR purification kit. The second PCR added Illumina TruSeq-compatible adapters along with sample-specific barcodes. TapeStation and Qubit were used to check library quality and concentration, and around 4.7 ng of each library was pooled. Sequencing of pooled libraries was carried out on an Illumina HiSeq2500 single-index Rapid Run using 2 x 100 bp reads and custom sequencing primers. The study's own analysis went as follows. UMI-based consensus assembly with MiGEC version 1.2.6 was used to correct PCR and sequencing errors. MiXCR version 2.1.1 was used to carry out V(D)J alignment, clonotype assembly and CDR3 extraction. Normalisation of gene usage, clonotype sharing and MAIT/NKT TCR abundance was achieved by analysing the top 1000, 10 000 and 20 000 clonotypes per sample. After downsampling to 27 000 UMIs, diversity was calculated as the inverse Simpson index using the vegan R package. Paired Mann-Whitney U tests were applied to discordant twin pairs, and Benjamini-Hochberg correction was used for multiple testing. TCRdb reprocessed the reads, so every CDR3 protein sequence counts as one entry and DNA is not shown. TCRdb's processing, not the authors' own work, is the source of the V and J calls. The sample table records under 200,000 distinct CDR3 sequences. The leading ten clones occupy 2.4% of the sample.

From each donor, an approximately 2.5 ml peripheral blood sample was collected into PAXgene tubes and stored at -80 degrees C. Without any T cell sorting, total RNA was extracted from whole blood using the PAXgene blood miRNA kit on an automated QIAcube. Deep TCRalpha and TCRbeta repertoire profiling with unique molecular barcoding was performed on peripheral blood of monozygotic twin pairs concordant or discordant for inflammatory bowel disease. Smoking habits were recorded for all twin pairs, with individuals classified as current, former or never smokers. The sequence came from a human donor with ulcerative colitis or Crohn's disease, or a healthy co-twin of an affected twin (not recorded which). The sample comprised blood.

For the CDR3, the sequence is CASIRDREGTEAFF. The rearranged chain carries TRBV19 and TRBJ1-1; TCRdb returns TRBD1, unconfirmable since there is no DNA. Including the terminal cysteine and phenylalanine, the CDR3 comprises 14 residues. Nucleotide data are not available. Reading the germline V gene (reference sequence) gives CDR1 LNHDA and CDR2 SQIVND.